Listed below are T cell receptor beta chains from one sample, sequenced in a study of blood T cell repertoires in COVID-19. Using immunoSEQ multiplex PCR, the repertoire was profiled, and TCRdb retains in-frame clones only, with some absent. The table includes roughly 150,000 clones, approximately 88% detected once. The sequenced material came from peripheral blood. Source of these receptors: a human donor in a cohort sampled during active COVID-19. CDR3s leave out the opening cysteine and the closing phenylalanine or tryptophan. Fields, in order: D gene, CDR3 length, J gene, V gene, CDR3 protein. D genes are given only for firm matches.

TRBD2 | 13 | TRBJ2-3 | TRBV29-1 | SVVREGHRADTQY
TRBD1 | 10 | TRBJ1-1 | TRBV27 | ASRGGGTEAF
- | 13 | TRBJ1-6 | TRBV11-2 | ASSSHAGVWSPLH
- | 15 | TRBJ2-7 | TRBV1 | TSILPEGGQASYEQY
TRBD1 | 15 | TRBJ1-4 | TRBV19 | ASSGGRGALTNEKLF
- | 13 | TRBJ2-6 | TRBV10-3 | AIRPQGSGANVLT
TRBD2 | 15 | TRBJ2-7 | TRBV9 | ASSPRGLAGVLDEQY
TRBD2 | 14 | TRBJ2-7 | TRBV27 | ASSLMASGGAREQY
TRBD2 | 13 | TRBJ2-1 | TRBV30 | AWSRGLVSYNEQF
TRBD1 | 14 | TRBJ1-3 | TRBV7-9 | ASSSSGTGLGNTIY
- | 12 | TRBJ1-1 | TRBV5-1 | ASRLGHLESEAF